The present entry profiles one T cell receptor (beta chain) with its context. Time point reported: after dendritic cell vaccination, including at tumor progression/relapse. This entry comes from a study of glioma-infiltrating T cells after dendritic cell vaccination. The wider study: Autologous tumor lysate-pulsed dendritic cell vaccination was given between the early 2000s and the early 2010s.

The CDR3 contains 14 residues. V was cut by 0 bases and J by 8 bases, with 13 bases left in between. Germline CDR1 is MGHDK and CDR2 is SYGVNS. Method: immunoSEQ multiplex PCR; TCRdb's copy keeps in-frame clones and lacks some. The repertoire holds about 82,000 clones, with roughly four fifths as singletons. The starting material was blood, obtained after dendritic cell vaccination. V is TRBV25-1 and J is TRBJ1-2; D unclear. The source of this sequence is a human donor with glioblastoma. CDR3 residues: CASSEYAGPKGYTF. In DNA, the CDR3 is TGTGCCAGCAGTGAATATGCGGGCCCCAAAGGCTACACCTTC.